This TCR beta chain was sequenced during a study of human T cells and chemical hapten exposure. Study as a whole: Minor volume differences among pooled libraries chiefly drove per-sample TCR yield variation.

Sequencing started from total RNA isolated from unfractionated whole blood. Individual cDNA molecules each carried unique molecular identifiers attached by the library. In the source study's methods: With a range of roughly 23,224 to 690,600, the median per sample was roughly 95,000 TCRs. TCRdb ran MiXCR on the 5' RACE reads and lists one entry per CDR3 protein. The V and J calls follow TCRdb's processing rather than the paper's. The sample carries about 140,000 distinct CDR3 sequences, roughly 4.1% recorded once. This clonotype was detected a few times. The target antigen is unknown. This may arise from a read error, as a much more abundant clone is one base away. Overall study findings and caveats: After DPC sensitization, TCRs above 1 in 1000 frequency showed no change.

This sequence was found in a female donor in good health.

Here the CDR3 DNA reads TGTGCCAGCAGCTACCAGGCCGGGGGCACTGAAGCTTTCTTT. Its protein product is CASSYQAGGTEAFF. This sequence joins TRBV7-8 and TRBJ1-1, with a possible D match to TRBD1 (5 bases). Trimming pared 4 bases from V and 4 bases from J, leaving 13 bases between. CDR3 size: 14 residues. Germline CDR1 SGHVS, CDR2 FQNEAQ.